The next 29 T cell receptor beta chains were all read from a single sample in a study of blood T cell repertoires in COVID-19. The assay was immunoSEQ multiplex PCR, and TCRdb's table has in-frame clones only and misses some. The profile shows under 300,000 clones, more than 70% of them singletons. Sequenced input: peripheral blood. These receptors all stem from a woman aged 40 to 49 who had recovered from COVID-19.

Concerning this clone: The same CDR3 arises from other DNA sequences in this sample as well. The gene calls are TRBV30 and TRBJ1-5; the D is unclear. CDR3 length: 13 amino acids. Germline CDR1 reads GTSNPN; CDR2 reads SVGIG (reference sequence). Trimming removed 1 base at V and 2 bases at J, with 6 bases between. CDR3 protein: CAWSGRGNQPQHF. The CDR3 nucleotides read TGTGCCTGGAGTGGGAGGGGCAATCAGCCCCAGCATTTT.

The chain uses TRBV25-1 and TRBJ2-2; D perhaps matches TRBD1 (5 bases). In germline, CDR1 is MGHDK, CDR2 SYGVNS. Trimming pared 3 bases from V and 6 bases from J, leaving 14 bases between. The CDR3 sequence is 15 residues long. CDR3 in amino acids: CASSDFATVSGELFF. The CDR3 DNA sequence: TGTGCCAGCAGTGACTTCGCGACAGTTTCCGGGGAGCTGTTTTTT.

The chain carries TRBV5-6 and TRBJ1-2, with D possibly TRBD1 on 6 matching bases. This CDR3 spans 15 amino acids. Germline CDR1 is SGHDT and CDR2 is YYEEEE. V lost 4 bases and J lost 3, with 16 bases in between. CDR3 DNA: TGTGCCAGCAGCGAGGGACACCAGGGACACTATGGCTACACCTTC. This translates into CASSEGHQGHYGYTF.

V gene TRBV5-8 combines with J gene TRBJ2-7; 8 bases are a match to TRBD2. Trimming removed 4 bases from V and 4 bases from J; junction bases left unmatched: 1. This CDR3 region has 12 residues. Per germline, CDR1 SGHTS and CDR2 YDEGEE. As DNA, the CDR3 is TGTGCCAGCAGCCGACTAGCGTACGAGCAGTACTTC. Protein: CASSRLAYEQYF.

The rearrangement links TRBV5-1 to TRBJ2-7; TRBD1 aligns across 7 bases. This CDR3 spans 16 amino acids. CDR1 is SGHRS, CDR2 YFSETQ, per germline. Trimming took 4 bases from V and 4 from J; bases not matched to a gene: 14. As DNA, the CDR3 is TGCGCCAGCAGCCCCGGACCGGGACAGTCGCAATACGAGCAGTACTTC. This translates into CASSPGPGQSQYEQYF.

The chain recombines TRBV28 with TRBJ1-6; D may be TRBD1 (6 bases). The CDR3 runs to 14 residues. Germline V gene data show CDR1 as MDHEN and CDR2 as SYDVKM. Trimming shortened V by 6 bases and J by 6 bases, and 12 bases separated the two germline ends. The CDR3 coding sequence is TGTGCCAGCAGCAATACAGGGTCTAATTCACCCCTCCACTTT. Its protein product is CASSNTGSNSPLHF.

In DNA form, the CDR3 reads TGTGCCAGCAGCCAAGTCGCCCGGGACAGCTTTACCTACGAGCAGTACTTC. Encoded protein: CASSQVARDSFTYEQYF. This chain uses TRBV4-2 with TRBJ2-7; the match to TRBD1 covers 7 bases. The CDR3 spans 17 residues. J lost 2 bases, V lost 1 base, and 11 bases had no gene match. In germline, CDR1 is LGHNA, CDR2 YNFKEQ.

The chain uses TRBV7-2 and TRBJ2-3, with 12 bases aligning to TRBD2. In germline, CDR1 is SGHTA, CDR2 FQGNSA. Germline trimming cut 2 bases from V and 6 bases from J; bases unmatched to any gene: 6. The length of the CDR3 is 16 residues. CDR3: CASSLNPSGRGDTQYF. The CDR3 nucleotides read TGTGCCAGCAGCTTAAACCCTAGCGGGAGGGGGGATACGCAGTATTTT.

This chain links TRBV19 with TRBJ1-1; perhaps TRBD1 as D (6 bases). Germline CDR1 LNHDA, CDR2 SQIVND (reference sequence). The CDR3 has 14 residues. V shed 2 bases and J shed 5 bases, with 12 bases lying between them. This chain's CDR3 is CASSISPTGTEAFF. The CDR3 DNA reads TGTGCCAGTAGTATAAGCCCGACAGGTACTGAAGCTTTCTTT.

The count of this clone is one. The gene calls are TRBV6-5 and TRBJ1-1; 9 bases align to TRBD1. The length of the CDR3 is 13 residues. V was clipped by 6 bases and J by 5 bases; unmatched bases: 4. Germline V lookup: CDR1 MNHEY, CDR2 SVGAGI. The CDR3 sequence: CASSPDRGTEAFF. In DNA, the CDR3 is TGTGCCAGCAGCCCGGACAGGGGTACTGAAGCTTTCTTT.

The gene calls are TRBV5-4 and TRBJ2-3; D ambiguous. With 4 bases removed from V and 2 bases from J, the gap between germline ends came to 11 bases. The CDR3 spans 14 residues. Germline V gene sequence: CDR1 SGHNT, CDR2 YYREEE (reference sequence). The chain's CDR3 is CASSPGESTDTQYF. As DNA, the CDR3 is TGTGCCAGCAGCCCCGGAGAATCCACAGATACGCAGTATTTT.

The V call is TRBV27, the J call TRBJ1-2; D is perhaps TRBD1 (5 bases). V dropped 1 base and J dropped 4 bases, with 10 bases sitting between them. The V gene's germline CDR1 is MNHEY and CDR2 SMNVEV (reference sequence). The CDR3 is made up of 14 amino acids. This CDR3 reads CASSLFQGVYGYTF. The CDR3 bases are TGTGCCAGCAGTTTATTCCAGGGCGTCTATGGCTACACCTTC.

The genes are TRBV6-2 or TRBV6-3 and TRBJ2-7, with D uncertain. Germline V gene data show CDR1 as MNHEY and CDR2 as SVGEGT. The CDR3 is made up of 12 amino acids. The germline V and J ends were trimmed by 6 bases and 4 bases, with 10 bases remaining between them. DNA of the CDR3: TGTGCCAGCAGCCGCGTTTGGTACGAGCAGTACTTC. The encoded protein is CASSRVWYEQYF.

The V call is TRBV13, the J call TRBJ2-7, with a tentative D call TRBD1 (6 bases). Trimming removed 5 bases from V and 6 bases from J, with 17 bases in between. This CDR3 comprises 14 residues. Germline CDR1 is PRHDT and CDR2 is FYEKMQ (reference sequence). CDR3 loop: CASSRTGIGSEQYF. Here the CDR3 DNA reads TGTGCCAGCAGCCGTACAGGGATAGGGAGCGAGCAGTACTTC.

The rearrangement uses TRBV6-5 and TRBJ2-7; D is uncertain. The germline V gene encodes CDR1 MNHEY and CDR2 SVGAGI. The CDR3 sequence is 11 residues long. The V and J ends lost 6 bases and 3 bases respectively, with 6 bases between them. The CDR3 nucleotides read TGTGCCAGCAGCTTAAACTACGAGCAGTACTTC. It encodes CASSLNYEQYF.

This chain links TRBV5-6 with TRBJ2-6, with unresolved D. The CDR3 length is 15 residues. Germline CDR1 SGHDT, CDR2 YYEEEE. Deletions cut 0 bases from V and 3 bases from J, with 7 bases between. The CDR3 DNA reads TGTGCCAGCAGCTTGGAGTCGGGTGGGGCCAACGTCCTGACTTTC. It is translated as CASSLESGGANVLTF. Together with reference TRBV5-6 and TRBJ2-6, the CDR3 gives the full variable domain: DAGVTQSPTHLIKTRGQQVTLRCSPKSGHDTVSWYQQALGQGPQFIFQYYEEEERQRGNFPDRFSGHQFPNYSSELNVNALLLGDSALYLCASSLESGGANVLTFGAGSRLTVL.

The chain has TRBV30 and TRBJ2-7, with 9 positions matching TRBD1. The CDR3 contains 14 residues. From germline, CDR1 is GTSNPN and CDR2 SVGIG (reference sequence). Trimming cost V 8 bases and J 0 bases; bases outside gene matches: 8. CDR3 bases: TGTGCCGGATCGGGACAGGGCGACTCCTACGAGCAGTACTTC. It yields the protein CAGSGQGDSYEQYF.

The chain carries TRBV4-3 and TRBJ1-2, with 9 bases fitting TRBD1. The germline gives CDR1 LGHNA, CDR2 YSLEER. This CDR3 has 15 residues. With V trimmed by 0 bases and J by 3 bases, 2 bases remained unmatched. CDR3 sequence (DNA): TGCGCCAGCAGCCAAGATCGGACAGGGGACTATGGCTACACCTTC. Its translation is CASSQDRTGDYGYTF.

The V call is TRBV5-1, the J call TRBJ2-1, with D possibly TRBD2 on 5 matching bases. From germline, CDR1 is SGHRS and CDR2 YFSETQ. Trimming cost V 0 bases and J 3 bases, with 13 bases left between them. The CDR3 totals 16 residues. The CDR3 protein is CASSLEAVNLYNEQFF. Written as DNA, the CDR3 is TGCGCCAGCAGCTTGGAAGCGGTTAACCTCTACAATGAGCAGTTCTTC. Together with reference TRBV5-1 and TRBJ2-1, the CDR3 gives the full variable domain: KAGVTQTPRYLIKTRGQQVTLSCSPISGHRSVSWYQQTPGQGLQFLFEYFSETQRNKGNFPGRFSGRQFSNSRSEMNVSTLELGDSALYLCASSLEAVNLYNEQFFGPGTRLTVL.

The chain is built from TRBV28 and TRBJ2-5, with TRBD1 matching 10 bases. There are 18 residues in the CDR3. The germline CDR1 and CDR2 sequences are MDHEN and SYDVKM. With V trimmed by 1 base and J by 5 bases, 13 bases remained unmatched. The CDR3 protein is CASSLSEIRDRGSETQYF. The CDR3 DNA reads TGTGCCAGCAGTTTATCCGAAATACGGGACAGGGGATCGGAGACCCAGTACTTC.

The chain couples TRBV6-2 or TRBV6-3 to TRBJ2-1, with 7 bases lining up with TRBD1. Losses at the gene ends were 2 bases for V and 8 bases for J; bases not matched to a gene: 15. The germline V gene has CDR1 MNHEY and CDR2 SVGEGT. The CDR3 is made up of 17 amino acids. DNA of the CDR3: TGTGCCAGCAGTTACGGGAACCGGGGACAGAAGAATTATGAGCAGTTCTTC. Translating gives CASSYGNRGQKNYEQFF.

The chain couples TRBV7-2 to TRBJ2-2; D ambiguous. The CDR3 contains 14 residues. Germline assignment: CDR1 SGHTA and CDR2 FQGNSA. The ends were cut back, 3 bases at V and 7 bases at J, with 12 bases in the middle. The CDR3: CASSFRGVRGELFF. CDR3 bases: TGTGCCAGCAGCTTCCGAGGTGTCCGCGGGGAGCTGTTTTTT.

The chain joins TRBV4-3 to TRBJ2-7; D is perhaps TRBD1 (7 bases). This CDR3 is built from 14 residues. Germline CDR1 and CDR2: LGHNA and YSLEER. Trimming removed 2 bases at V and 4 bases at J, with 12 bases between. The CDR3 DNA reads TGCGCCAGCAGCCAATCAGGGGGGATTTACGAGCAGTACTTC. Amino acids: CASSQSGGIYEQYF.

DNA for the CDR3: TGTGCCAGTAGTATCTTCATCGCTAACAATGAGCAGTTCTTC. Translation: CASSIFIANNEQFF. The rearrangement links TRBV19 to TRBJ2-1; D is unresolved. CDR3 size: 14 residues. Germline V lookup: CDR1 LNHDA, CDR2 SQIVND (reference sequence). V lost 3 bases and J 5 bases, leaving 11 bases between the germline ends.

Here the CDR3 reads CASHSAGYNSPLHF. CDR3 DNA: TGTGCCAGCCATTCCGCAGGGTACAATTCACCCCTCCACTTT. The gene calls are TRBV7-9 and TRBJ1-6, with D tentatively TRBD1 (5 bases). The V end was cut by 8 bases, the J end by 7 bases, with 15 bases between. This CDR3 is built from 14 residues. Germline CDR1 reads SEHNR; CDR2 reads FQNEAQ (reference sequence).

The rearrangement uses TRBV11-2 and TRBJ2-7; 9 positions match TRBD1. The V segment lost 4 bases and the J segment 2 bases; nucleotides outside the gene matches: 12. CDR3 length equals 17 residues. CDR1 is SGHAT and CDR2 is FQNNGV in the germline V gene. The CDR3: CASSSTGGTGLPYEQYF. The CDR3 DNA reads TGTGCCAGCAGCTCTACCGGTGGGACAGGGCTTCCCTACGAGCAGTACTTC.

The chain uses TRBV27 and TRBJ2-1, with 7 bases identical to TRBD1. J gave up 11 bases and V 3 bases, and 4 bases lay outside the gene matches. The CDR3 covers 12 residues. The germline V gene has CDR1 MNHEY and CDR2 SMNVEV (reference sequence). Here the CDR3 reads CASSFRGQKQFF. The CDR3 coding sequence is TGTGCCAGCAGTTTTCGGGGACAGAAGCAGTTCTTC.

The chain links TRBV30 to TRBJ1-6, with no clear D. The CDR3 runs to 14 residues. CDR1 and CDR2 from the germline V gene are GTSNPN and SVGIG (reference sequence). Trimming left V 6 bases short and J 9 bases short, with 18 bases between. The CDR3 reads CACLPETSSSPLHF. The CDR3 DNA reads TGTGCCTGCCTCCCGGAGACGTCTAGTTCACCCCTCCACTTT.

This clone was observed once. The chain has TRBV23-1 and TRBJ2-7; no reliable D call. TRBV23-1 is assigned to the ORF class and has an uncertain function. The CDR3 spans 13 residues. Trimming removed 0 bases from V and 4 bases from J, with 7 bases in between. The CDR3, as DNA: TGCGCCAGCAGTCAATCGGCACCATACGAGCAGTACTTC. It specifies CASSQSAPYEQYF.